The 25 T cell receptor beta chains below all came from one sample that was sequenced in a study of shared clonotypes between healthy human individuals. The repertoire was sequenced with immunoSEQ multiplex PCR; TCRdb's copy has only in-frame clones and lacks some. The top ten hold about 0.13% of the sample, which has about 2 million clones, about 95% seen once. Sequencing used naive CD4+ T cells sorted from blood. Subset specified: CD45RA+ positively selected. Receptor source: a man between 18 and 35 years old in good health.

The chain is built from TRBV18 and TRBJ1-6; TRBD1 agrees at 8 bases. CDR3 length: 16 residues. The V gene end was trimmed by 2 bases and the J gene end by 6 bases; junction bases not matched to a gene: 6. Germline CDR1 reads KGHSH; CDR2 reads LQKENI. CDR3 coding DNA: TGTGCCAGCTCACCAATTGGACAGGGTGGTAATTCACCCCTCCACTTT. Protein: CASSPIGQGGNSPLHF. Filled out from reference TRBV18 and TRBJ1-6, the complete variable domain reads NAGVMQNPRHLVRRRGQEARLRCSPMKGHSHVYWYRQLPEEGLKFMVYLQKENIIDESGMPKERFSAEFPKEGPSILRIQQVVRGDSAAYFCASSPIGQGGNSPLHFGNGTRLTVT.

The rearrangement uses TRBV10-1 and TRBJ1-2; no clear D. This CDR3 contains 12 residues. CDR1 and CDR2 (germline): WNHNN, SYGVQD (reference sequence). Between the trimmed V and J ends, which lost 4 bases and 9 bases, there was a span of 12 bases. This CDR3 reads CASSATKSSYTF. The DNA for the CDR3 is TGCGCCAGCAGTGCGACCAAGAGTAGCTACACCTTC.

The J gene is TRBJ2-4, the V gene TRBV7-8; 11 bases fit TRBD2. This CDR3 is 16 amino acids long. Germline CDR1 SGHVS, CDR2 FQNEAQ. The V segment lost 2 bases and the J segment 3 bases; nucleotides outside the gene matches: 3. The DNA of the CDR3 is TGTGCCAGCAGCTTAACCGGGACTAGCGGCAAAAACATTCAGTACTTC. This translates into CASSLTGTSGKNIQYF.

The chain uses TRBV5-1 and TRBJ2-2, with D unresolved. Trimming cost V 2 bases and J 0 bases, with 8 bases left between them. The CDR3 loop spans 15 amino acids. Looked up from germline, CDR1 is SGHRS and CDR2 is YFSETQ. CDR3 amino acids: CASSLTDANTGELFF. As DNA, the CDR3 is TGCGCCAGCAGCTTAACGGATGCGAACACCGGGGAGCTGTTTTTT.

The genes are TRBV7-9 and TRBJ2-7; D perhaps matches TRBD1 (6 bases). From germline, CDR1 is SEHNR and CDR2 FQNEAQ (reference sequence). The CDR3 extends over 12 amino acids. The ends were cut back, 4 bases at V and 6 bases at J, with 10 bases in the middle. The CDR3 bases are TGTGCCAGCAGCTACAGGGACCTCGAGCAGTACTTC. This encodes CASSYRDLEQYF.

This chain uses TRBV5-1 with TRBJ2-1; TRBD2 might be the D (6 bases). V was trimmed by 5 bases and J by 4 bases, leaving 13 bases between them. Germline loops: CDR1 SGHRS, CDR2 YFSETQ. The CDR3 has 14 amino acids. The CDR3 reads CASSLYSGYNEQFF. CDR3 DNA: TGCGCCAGCAGTTTATATAGCGGTTACAATGAGCAGTTCTTC.

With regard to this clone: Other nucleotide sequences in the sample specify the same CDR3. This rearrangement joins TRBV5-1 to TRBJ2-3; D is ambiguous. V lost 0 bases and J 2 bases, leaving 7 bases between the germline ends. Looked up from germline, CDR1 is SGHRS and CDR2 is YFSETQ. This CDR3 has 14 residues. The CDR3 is CASSLAQNTDTQYF. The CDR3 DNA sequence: TGCGCCAGCAGCTTGGCCCAAAACACAGATACGCAGTATTTT.

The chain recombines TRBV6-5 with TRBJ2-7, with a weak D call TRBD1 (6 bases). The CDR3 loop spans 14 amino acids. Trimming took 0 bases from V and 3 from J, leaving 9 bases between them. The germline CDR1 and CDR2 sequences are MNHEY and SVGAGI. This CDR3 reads CASSYSLTGYEQYF. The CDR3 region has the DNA TGTGCCAGCAGTTACTCGTTGACAGGCTACGAGCAGTACTTC.

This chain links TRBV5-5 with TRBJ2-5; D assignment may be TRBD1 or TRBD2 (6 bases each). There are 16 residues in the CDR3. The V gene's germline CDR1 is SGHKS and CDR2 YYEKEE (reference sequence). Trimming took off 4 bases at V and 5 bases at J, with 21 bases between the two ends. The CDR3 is CASSGGTPHPFETQYF. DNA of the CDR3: TGTGCCAGCAGCGGGGGGACACCCCATCCCTTTGAGACCCAGTACTTC.

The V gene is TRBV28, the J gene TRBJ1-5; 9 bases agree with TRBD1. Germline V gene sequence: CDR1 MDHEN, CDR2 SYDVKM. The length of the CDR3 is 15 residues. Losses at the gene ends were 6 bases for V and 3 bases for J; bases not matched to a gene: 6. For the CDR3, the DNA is TGTGCCAGCAGGTTTCGGGACAGGGCCAATCAGCCCCAGCATTTT. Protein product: CASRFRDRANQPQHF.

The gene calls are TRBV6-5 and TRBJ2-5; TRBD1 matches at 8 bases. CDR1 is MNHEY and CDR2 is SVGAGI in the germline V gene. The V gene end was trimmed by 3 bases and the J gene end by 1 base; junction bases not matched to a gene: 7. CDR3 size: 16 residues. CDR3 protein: CASSYSGQGPQETQYF. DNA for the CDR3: TGTGCCAGCAGTTATTCCGGACAGGGACCCCAAGAGACCCAGTACTTC.

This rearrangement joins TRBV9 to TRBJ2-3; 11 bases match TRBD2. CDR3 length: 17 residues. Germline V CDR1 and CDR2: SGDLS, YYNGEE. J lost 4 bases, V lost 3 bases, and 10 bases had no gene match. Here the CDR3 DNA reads TGTGCCAGCAGCGACAGTCAGACTAGCGGGGATGCAGATACGCAGTATTTT. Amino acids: CASSDSQTSGDADTQYF.

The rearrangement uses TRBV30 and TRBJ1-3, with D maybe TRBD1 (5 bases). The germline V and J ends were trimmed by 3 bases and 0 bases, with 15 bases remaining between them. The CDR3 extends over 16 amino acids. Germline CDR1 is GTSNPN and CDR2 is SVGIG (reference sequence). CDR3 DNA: TGTGCCTGGAGCGCTACGGGACGGTCCTCTGGAAACACCATATATTTT. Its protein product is CAWSATGRSSGNTIYF.

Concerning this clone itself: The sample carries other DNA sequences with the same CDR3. The CDR3 spells CSVERGSETQYF. As DNA, the CDR3 is TGCAGCGTTGAACGGGGGTCGGAGACCCAGTACTTC. This sequence joins TRBV29-1 and TRBJ2-5; possible D gene TRBD2, 6 bases. Germline CDR1 SQVTM, CDR2 ANQGSEA. V dropped 2 bases and J dropped 5 bases, with 9 bases sitting between them. CDR3 length: 12 residues.

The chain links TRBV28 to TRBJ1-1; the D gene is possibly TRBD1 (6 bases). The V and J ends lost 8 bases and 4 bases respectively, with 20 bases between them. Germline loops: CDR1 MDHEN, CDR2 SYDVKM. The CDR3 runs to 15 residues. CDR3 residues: CASRPLGTLVTEAFF. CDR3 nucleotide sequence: TGTGCCAGCCGCCCCTTAGGGACACTGGTCACTGAAGCTTTCTTT.

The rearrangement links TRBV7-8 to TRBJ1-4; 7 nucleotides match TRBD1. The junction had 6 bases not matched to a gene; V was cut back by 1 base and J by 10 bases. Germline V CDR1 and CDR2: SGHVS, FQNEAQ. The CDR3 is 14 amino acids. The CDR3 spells CASSLGQGSVKLFF. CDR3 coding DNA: TGTGCCAGCAGCTTAGGACAGGGAAGTGTAAAACTGTTTTTT.

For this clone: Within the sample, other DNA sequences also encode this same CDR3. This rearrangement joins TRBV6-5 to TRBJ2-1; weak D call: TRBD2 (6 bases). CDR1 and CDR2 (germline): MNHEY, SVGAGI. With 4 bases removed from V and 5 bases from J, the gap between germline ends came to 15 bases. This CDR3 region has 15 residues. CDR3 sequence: CASSSGTSGHNEQFF. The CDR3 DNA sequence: TGTGCCAGCAGTTCCGGGACTTCAGGCCACAATGAGCAGTTCTTC.

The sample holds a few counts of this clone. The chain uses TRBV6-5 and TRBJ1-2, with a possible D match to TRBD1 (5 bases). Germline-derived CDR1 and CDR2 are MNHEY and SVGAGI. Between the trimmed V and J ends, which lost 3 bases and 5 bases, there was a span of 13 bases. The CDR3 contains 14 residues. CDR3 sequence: CASSYRGSSYGYTF. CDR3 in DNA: TGTGCCAGCAGTTATAGGGGTAGCTCATATGGCTACACCTTC.

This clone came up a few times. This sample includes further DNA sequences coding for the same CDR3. CDR3 loop: CASSQEGGYGYTF. CDR3 coding DNA: TGCGCCAGCAGCCAAGAGGGCGGGTATGGCTACACCTTC. V gene TRBV4-1 combines with J gene TRBJ1-2; no clear D gene. Trimming took off 0 bases at V and 5 bases at J, with 7 bases between the two ends. This CDR3 contains 13 residues. In germline, CDR1 is MGHRA, CDR2 YSYEKL.

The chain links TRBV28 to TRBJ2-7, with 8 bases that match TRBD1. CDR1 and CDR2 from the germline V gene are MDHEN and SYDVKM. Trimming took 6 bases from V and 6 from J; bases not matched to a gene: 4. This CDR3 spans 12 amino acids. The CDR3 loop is CASRDRESEQYF. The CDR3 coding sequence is TGTGCCAGCAGGGACAGGGAAAGCGAGCAGTACTTC.

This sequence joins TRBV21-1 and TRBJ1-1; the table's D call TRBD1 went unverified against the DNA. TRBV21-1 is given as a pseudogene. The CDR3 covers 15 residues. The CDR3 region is CASSKVGHPNTEAFF. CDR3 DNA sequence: TGTGCCAGCAGCAAGGTGGGACATCCGAACACTGAAGCTTTCTTT.

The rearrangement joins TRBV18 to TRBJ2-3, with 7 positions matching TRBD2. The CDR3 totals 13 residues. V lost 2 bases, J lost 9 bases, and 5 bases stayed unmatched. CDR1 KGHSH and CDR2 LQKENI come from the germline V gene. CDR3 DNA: TGTGCCAGCTCACCAGACTGGGGGGGGACGCAGTATTTT. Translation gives CASSPDWGGTQYF. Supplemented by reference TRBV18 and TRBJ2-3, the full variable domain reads NAGVMQNPRHLVRRRGQEARLRCSPMKGHSHVYWYRQLPEEGLKFMVYLQKENIIDESGMPKERFSAEFPKEGPSILRIQQVVRGDSAAYFCASSPDWGGTQYFGPGTRLTVL.

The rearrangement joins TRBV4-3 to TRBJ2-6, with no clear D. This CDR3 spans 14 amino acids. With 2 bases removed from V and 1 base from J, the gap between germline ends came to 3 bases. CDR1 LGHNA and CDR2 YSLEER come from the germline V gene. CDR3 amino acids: CASSQSSGANVLTF. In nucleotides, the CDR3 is TGCGCCAGCAGCCAAAGTTCTGGGGCCAACGTCCTGACTTTC.

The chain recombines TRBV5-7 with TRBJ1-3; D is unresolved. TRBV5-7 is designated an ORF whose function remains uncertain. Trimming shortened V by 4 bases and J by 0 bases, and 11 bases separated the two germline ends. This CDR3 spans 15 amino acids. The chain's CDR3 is CASSLSPLSGNTIYF. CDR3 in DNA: TGTGCCAGCAGCCTAAGTCCCCTCTCTGGAAACACCATATATTTT.

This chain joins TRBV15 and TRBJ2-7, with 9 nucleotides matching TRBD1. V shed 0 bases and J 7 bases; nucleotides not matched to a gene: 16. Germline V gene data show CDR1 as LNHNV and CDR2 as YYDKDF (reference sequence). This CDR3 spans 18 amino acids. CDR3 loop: CATSRDSPRTGVIREQYF. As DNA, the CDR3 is TGTGCCACCAGCAGAGATTCCCCCAGGACAGGGGTAATCCGGGAGCAGTACTTC.